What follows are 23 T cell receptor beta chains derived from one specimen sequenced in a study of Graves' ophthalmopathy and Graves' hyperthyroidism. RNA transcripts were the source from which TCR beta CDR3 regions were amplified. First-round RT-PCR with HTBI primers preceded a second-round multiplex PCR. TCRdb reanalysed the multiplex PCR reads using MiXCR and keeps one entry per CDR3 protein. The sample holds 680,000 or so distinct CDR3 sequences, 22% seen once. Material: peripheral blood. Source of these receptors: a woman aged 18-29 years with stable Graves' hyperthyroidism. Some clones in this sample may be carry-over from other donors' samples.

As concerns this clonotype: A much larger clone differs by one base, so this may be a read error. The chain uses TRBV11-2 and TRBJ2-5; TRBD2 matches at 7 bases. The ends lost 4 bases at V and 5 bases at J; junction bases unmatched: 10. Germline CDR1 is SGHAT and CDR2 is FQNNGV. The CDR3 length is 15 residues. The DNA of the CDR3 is TGTGCCAGCAGCTCAGGGACTATCGGGATTGAGACCCAGTACTTC. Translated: CASSSGTIGIETQYF.

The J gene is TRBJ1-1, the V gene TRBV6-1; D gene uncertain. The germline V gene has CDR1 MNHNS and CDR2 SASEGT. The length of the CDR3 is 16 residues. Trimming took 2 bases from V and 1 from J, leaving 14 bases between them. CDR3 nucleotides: TGTGCCAGCAGTGAACGTGTAGGGATTGCGAACACTGAAGCTTTCTTT. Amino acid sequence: CASSERVGIANTEAFF.

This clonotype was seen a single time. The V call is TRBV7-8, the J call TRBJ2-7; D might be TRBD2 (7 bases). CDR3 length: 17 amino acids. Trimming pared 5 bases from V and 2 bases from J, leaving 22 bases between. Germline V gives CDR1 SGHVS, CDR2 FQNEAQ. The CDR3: CASSQRGGTVSPYEQYF. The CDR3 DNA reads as TGTGCCAGCAGCCAAAGGGGGGGTACCGTTAGTCCCTACGAGCAGTACTTC.

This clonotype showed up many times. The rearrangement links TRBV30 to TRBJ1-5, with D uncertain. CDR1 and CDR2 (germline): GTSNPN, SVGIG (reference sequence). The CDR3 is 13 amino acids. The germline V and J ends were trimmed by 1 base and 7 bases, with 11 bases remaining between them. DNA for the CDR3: TGTGCCTGGAGTGGGAGGGTGGAACAGCCCCAGCATTTT. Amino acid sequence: CAWSGRVEQPQHF.

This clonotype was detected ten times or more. The CDR3 loop reads CASSRQTGEQYF. Here the CDR3 DNA reads TGTGCCAGCAGCCGTCAAACAGGGGAGCAGTACTTC. The chain employs TRBV14 and TRBJ2-7; possible D gene TRBD1, 6 bases. The CDR3 has 12 amino acids. Germline lookup yields CDR1 SGHDN and CDR2 FVKESK. Trimming left V 4 bases short and J 7 bases short, with 11 bases between.

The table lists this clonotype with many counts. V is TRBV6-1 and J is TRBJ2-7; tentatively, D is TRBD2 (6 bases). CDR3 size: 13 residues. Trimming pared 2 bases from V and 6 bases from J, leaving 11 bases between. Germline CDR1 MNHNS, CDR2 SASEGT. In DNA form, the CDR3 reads TGTGCCAGCAGTGAACAATGGGGGGTCGAGCAGTACTTC. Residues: CASSEQWGVEQYF.

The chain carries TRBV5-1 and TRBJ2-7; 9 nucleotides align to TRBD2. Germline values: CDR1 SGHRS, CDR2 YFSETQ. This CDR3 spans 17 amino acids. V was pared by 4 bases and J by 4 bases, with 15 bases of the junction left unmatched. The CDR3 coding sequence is TGCGCCAGCAGCCCGTACGTAGCCGGGACTAGCATTTACGAGCAGTACTTC. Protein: CASSPYVAGTSIYEQYF.

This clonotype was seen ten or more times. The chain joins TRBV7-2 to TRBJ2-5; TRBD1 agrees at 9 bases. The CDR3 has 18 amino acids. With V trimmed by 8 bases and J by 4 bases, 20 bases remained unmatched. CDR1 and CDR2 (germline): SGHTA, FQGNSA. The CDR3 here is CASRSTNRGRWGRETQYF. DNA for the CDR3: TGTGCCAGCCGTTCCACAAACAGGGGGCGATGGGGTAGAGAGACCCAGTACTTC.

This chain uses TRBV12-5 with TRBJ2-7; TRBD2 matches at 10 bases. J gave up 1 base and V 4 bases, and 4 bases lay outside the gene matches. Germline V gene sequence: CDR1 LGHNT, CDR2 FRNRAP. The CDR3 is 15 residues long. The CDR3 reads CASGSGTSESYEQYF. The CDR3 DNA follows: TGTGCTAGTGGTTCGGGGACTAGCGAATCCTACGAGCAGTACTTC.

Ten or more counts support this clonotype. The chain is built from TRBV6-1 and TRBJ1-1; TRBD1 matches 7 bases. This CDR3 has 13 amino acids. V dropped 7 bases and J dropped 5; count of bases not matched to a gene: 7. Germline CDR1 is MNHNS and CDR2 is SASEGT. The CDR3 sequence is CASIQPGGTEAFF. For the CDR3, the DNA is TGTGCCAGCATCCAGCCAGGGGGGACTGAAGCTTTCTTT.

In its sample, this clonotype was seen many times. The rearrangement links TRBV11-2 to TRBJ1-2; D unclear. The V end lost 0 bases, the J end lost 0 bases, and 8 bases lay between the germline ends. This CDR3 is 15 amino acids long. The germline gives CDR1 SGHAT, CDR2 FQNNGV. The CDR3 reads CASSLEVIANYGYTF. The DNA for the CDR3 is TGTGCCAGCAGCTTAGAGGTGATAGCTAACTATGGCTACACCTTC.

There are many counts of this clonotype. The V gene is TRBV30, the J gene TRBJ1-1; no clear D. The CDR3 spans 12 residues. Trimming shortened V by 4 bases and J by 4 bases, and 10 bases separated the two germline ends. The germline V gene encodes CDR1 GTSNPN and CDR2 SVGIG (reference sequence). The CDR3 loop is CAWKLGITEAFF. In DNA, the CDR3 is TGTGCCTGGAAGTTGGGTATCACTGAAGCTTTCTTT. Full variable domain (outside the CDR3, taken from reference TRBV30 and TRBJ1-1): SQTIHQWPATLVQPVGSPLSLECTVEGTSNPNLYWYRQAAGRGLQLLFYSVGIGQISSEVPQNLSASRPQDRQFILSSKKLLLSDSGFYLCAWKLGITEAFFGQGTRLTVV.

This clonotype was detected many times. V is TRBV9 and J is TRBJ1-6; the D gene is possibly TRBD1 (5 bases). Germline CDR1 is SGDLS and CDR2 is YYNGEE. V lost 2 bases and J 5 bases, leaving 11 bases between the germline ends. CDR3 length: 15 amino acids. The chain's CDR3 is CASSVRQGDNSPLHF. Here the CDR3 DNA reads TGTGCCAGCAGCGTGCGCCAGGGTGATAATTCACCCCTCCACTTT.

The CDR3: CASESPSYEQYV. CDR3 bases: TGTGCCAGCGAATCACCCTCCTACGAGCAGTACGTC. The V gene is TRBV12-3 or TRBV12-4, the J gene TRBJ2-7, with no clear D. V was trimmed by 8 bases and J by 0 bases, leaving 8 bases between them. CDR3 length: 12 amino acids.

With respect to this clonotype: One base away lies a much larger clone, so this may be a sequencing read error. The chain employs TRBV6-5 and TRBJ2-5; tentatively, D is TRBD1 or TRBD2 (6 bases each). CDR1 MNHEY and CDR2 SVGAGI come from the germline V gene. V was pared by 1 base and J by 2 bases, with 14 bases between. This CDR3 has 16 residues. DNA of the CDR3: TGTGCCAGCAGTTACTGGAGGAGGGGGTTACAAGAGACCCAGTACTTC. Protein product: CASSYWRRGLQETQYF.

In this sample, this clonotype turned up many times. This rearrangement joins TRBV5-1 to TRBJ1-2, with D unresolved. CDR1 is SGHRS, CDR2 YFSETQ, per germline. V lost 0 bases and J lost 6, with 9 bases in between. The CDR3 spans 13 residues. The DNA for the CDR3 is TGCGCCAGCAGCTTGGTGCCCGGGGATGGCTACACCTTC. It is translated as CASSLVPGDGYTF.

CDR3 amino acids: CAREVDENYGYTF. CDR3 sequence (DNA): TGTGCCAGGGAGGTGGATGAGAACTATGGCTACACCTTC. V and J are TRBV2 and TRBJ1-2; the D is unclear. Trimming left V 9 bases short and J 2 bases short, with 13 bases between. This CDR3 region has 13 residues. CDR1 is SNHLY and CDR2 is FYNNEI in the germline V gene.

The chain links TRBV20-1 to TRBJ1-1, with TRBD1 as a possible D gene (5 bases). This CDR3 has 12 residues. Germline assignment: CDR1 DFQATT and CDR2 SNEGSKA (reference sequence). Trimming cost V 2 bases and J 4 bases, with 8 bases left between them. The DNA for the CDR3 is TGCAGTGCTAGACGACAGAGCACTGAAGCTTTCTTT. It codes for CSARRQSTEAFF.

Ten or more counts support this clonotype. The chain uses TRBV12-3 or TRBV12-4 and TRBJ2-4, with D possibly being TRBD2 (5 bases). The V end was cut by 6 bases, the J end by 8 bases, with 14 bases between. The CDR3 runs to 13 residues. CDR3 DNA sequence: TGTGCCAGCAGCTCGGAGGTTTTGGACATTCAGTACTTC. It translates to CASSSEVLDIQYF.

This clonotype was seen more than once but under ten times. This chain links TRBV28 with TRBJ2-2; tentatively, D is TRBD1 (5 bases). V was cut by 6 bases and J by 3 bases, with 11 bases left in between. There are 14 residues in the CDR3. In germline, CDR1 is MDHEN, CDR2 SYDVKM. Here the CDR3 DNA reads TGTGCCAGCAGGGGGCAGGGATACACCGGGGAGCTGTTTTTT. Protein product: CASRGQGYTGELFF.

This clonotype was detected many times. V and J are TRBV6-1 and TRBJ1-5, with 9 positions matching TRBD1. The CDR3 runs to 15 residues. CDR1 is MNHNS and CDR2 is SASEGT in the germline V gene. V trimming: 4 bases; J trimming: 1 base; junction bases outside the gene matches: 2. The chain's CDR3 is CASSGGQGSNQPQHF. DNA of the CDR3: TGTGCCAGCAGTGGGGGACAGGGAAGCAATCAGCCCCAGCATTTT.

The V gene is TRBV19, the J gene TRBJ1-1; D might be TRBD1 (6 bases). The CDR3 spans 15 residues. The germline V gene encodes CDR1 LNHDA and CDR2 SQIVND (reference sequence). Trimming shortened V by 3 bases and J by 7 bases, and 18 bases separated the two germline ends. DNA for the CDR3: TGTGCCAGTAGTATTGTTCCGACAGGTCCGGTTGAAGCTTTCTTT. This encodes CASSIVPTGPVEAFF.

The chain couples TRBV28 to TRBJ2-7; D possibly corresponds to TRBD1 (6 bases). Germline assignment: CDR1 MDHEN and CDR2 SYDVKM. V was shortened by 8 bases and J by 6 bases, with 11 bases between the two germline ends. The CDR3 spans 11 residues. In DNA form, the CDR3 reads TGTGCCAGCCAGCAGGGGCGCGAGCAGTACTTC. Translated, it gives CASQQGREQYF.